Sequencing of this T cell receptor beta chain was carried out in a study of cytomegalovirus exposure and HLA in healthy donors. The CDR3 sequence is 13 residues long. V lost 10 bases and J lost 0; bases outside the gene matches: 5. CDR1 is SNHLY and CDR2 is FYNNEI in the germline V gene. Overall study findings and caveats: The study designated 160 or so TCR beta chains cytomegalovirus-associated. CMV serostatus was the sole immune exposure data available. In an earlier analysis, in under 700 donors, most V segments appeared productive either ~87% or ~30% of the time.

Turning to this clone: As yet, its antigen is unknown.

The PCR made use of 60 Vbeta and 13 Jbeta primers. Source study methods: Later reanalysis found around 84 million unique TCR beta chains, about 11 million of them shared. Generated by immunoSEQ multiplex PCR, the TCRdb table keeps only in-frame clones and is missing some. V and J calls and clone size are given by that table; D and trimming were obtained from the DNA. The sample lists 95,000 to 120,000 clones; 60% to 80% were seen once. The rearrangement uses TRBV2 and TRBJ1-1, with TRBD1 identical over 7 bases. The receptor was isolated from a man aged 18 to 29 in good health and CMV-seropositive. Material: PBMCs. DNA of the CDR3: TGTGCCATTCACGACAGGGTGAACACTGAAGCTTTCTTT. Translated: CAIHDRVNTEAFF. Based on the CDR3 plus reference TRBV2 and TRBJ1-1, the full variable domain is EPEVTQTPSHQVTQMGQEVILRCVPISNHLYFYWYRQILGQKVEFLVSFYNNEISEKSEIFDDQFSVERPDGSNFTLKIRSTKLEDSAMYFCAIHDRVNTEAFFGQGTRLTVV.